Presented here are 13 T cell receptor beta chains from one specimen sequenced in a study of blood T cells in healthy people across ages. Sample-barcoded 5' priming and a J-beta primer mix drove a second PCR of roughly 7 to 11 cycles. MiXCR, applied by TCRdb to the 5' RACE reads, yields one record per CDR3 protein. The sample gives 1.5 million to 2 million distinct CDR3 sequences, approximately 30% of which show up once; about 8% is in the top ten. The sequencing input was blood. These receptors were collected from a woman aged 25 to 45 in good health.

This clonotype was counted only a few times. V gene TRBV5-1 combines with J gene TRBJ2-7, with D perhaps TRBD1 (5 bases). V was cut by 7 bases and J by 6 bases, with 14 bases left in between. The germline V gene encodes CDR1 SGHRS and CDR2 YFSETQ. The CDR3 loop spans 12 amino acids. The CDR3 nucleotides read TGCGCCAGCCGAACCCAGGGAAGCGAGCAGTACTTC. Encoded protein: CASRTQGSEQYF.

This clonotype was observed a few times. The J gene is TRBJ2-3, the V gene TRBV20-1; D uncertain. Trimming left V 3 bases short and J 1 base short, with 11 bases between. The CDR3 extends over 14 amino acids. Germline V gene sequence: CDR1 DFQATT, CDR2 SNEGSKA (reference sequence). CDR3 nucleotides: TGCAGTGCTAGTGGTCTTGGGGGCACAGATACGCAGTATTTT. It yields the protein CSASGLGGTDTQYF.

This chain links TRBV3-2 with TRBJ2-3; the D segment call TRBD2 is taken from the table without a DNA check. TRBV3-2 is classified as a pseudogene. The CDR3 covers 11 residues. The CDR3 bases are TGTGCCGGGAGGGGCACAGATACGCAGTATTTT. Its protein product is CAGRGTDTQYF.

This clonotype was seen ten or more times. This chain connects TRBV5-6 to TRBJ2-3, with D possibly being TRBD2 (6 bases). From germline, CDR1 is SGHDT and CDR2 YYEEEE. Trimming left V 0 bases short and J 2 bases short, with 13 bases between. The CDR3 has 16 residues. The CDR3 region is CASSLGERAITDTQYF. CDR3 nucleotide sequence: TGTGCCAGCAGCTTGGGTGAGCGGGCGATCACAGATACGCAGTATTTT.

This clonotype is a singleton in its sample. The J gene is TRBJ1-6, the V gene TRBV28; D unclear. Germline V lookup: CDR1 MDHEN, CDR2 SYDVKM. The CDR3 loop spans 14 amino acids. The V end lost 6 bases, the J end lost 3 bases, and 9 bases lay between the germline ends. CDR3 amino acids: CASRLGSYNSPLHF. CDR3 DNA sequence: TGTGCCAGCAGACTGGGCAGCTATAATTCACCCCTCCACTTT.

The chain employs TRBV20-1 and TRBJ2-1, with TRBD2 matching 8 bases. J lost 4 bases, V lost 6 bases, and 14 bases had no gene match. This CDR3 comprises 16 residues. Germline V gene data show CDR1 as DFQATT and CDR2 as SNEGSKA (reference sequence). CDR3 bases: TGCAGTGCGATTCTCCCTAGCGGGCCCCCATACAATGAGCAGTTCTTC. This gives the protein CSAILPSGPPYNEQFF.

The chain joins TRBV7-2 to TRBJ2-1; D is undetermined. Germline V gives CDR1 SGHTA, CDR2 FQGNSA. V lost 4 bases and J 0 bases, leaving 10 bases between the germline ends. The CDR3 totals 15 residues. The CDR3 DNA reads TGTGCCAGCAGCTCAGATGCCGACTCCTACAATGAGCAGTTCTTC. Protein sequence: CASSSDADSYNEQFF.

The sample holds many counts of this clonotype. V is TRBV6-2 or TRBV6-3 and J is TRBJ2-1; D is possibly TRBD1 (6 bases). V was cut by 4 bases and J by 3 bases, with 13 bases left in between. CDR3 length: 15 residues. Per the germline V gene, CDR1 is MNHEY and CDR2 is SVGEGT. CDR3 in DNA: TGTGCCAGCAGTTCTGGAAGGGGGAGCTACAATGAGCAGTTCTTC. Protein sequence: CASSSGRGSYNEQFF.

The genes are TRBV4-1 and TRBJ2-5, with D possibly TRBD2 on 6 matching bases. V dropped 6 bases and J dropped 4 bases, with 21 bases sitting between them. Per germline, CDR1 MGHRA and CDR2 YSYEKL. The CDR3 has 16 amino acids. CDR3 residues: CASSQPGGAAPETQYF. CDR3 coding DNA: TGCGCCAGCAGTCAACCTGGCGGGGCGGCGCCAGAGACCCAGTACTTC.

The genes are TRBV5-6 and TRBJ2-5; weak D call: TRBD2 (6 bases). Germline lookup yields CDR1 SGHDT and CDR2 YYEEEE. The CDR3 covers 16 residues. With 1 base removed from V and 0 bases from J, the gap between germline ends came to 13 bases. The CDR3 sequence: CASSLTAGWYQETQYF. DNA for the CDR3: TGTGCCAGCAGCTTGACGGCGGGATGGTACCAAGAGACCCAGTACTTC.

This clonotype turned up a few times. The CDR3 DNA sequence: TGTGCCAGCAGGGGGACAGGGGGCAGTGAAAAACTGTTTTTT. It yields the protein CASRGTGGSEKLFF. V and J are TRBV6-1 and TRBJ1-4; the match to TRBD1 covers 12 bases. The CDR3 extends over 14 amino acids. V shed 6 bases and J 7 bases; nucleotides not matched to a gene: 3. CDR1 MNHNS and CDR2 SASEGT come from the germline V gene.

This clonotype was seen more than once but under ten times. The chain links TRBV6-5 to TRBJ2-1; D may be TRBD2 (6 bases). This CDR3 is built from 14 residues. V was shortened by 6 bases and J by 0 bases, with 9 bases between the two germline ends. CDR1 MNHEY and CDR2 SVGAGI come from the germline V gene. As DNA, the CDR3 is TGTGCCAGCAGACGGGAGCTCTCCTACAATGAGCAGTTCTTC. It codes for CASRRELSYNEQFF.

The rearrangement links TRBV28 to TRBJ2-5; 9 nucleotides line up with TRBD1. The germline V gene encodes CDR1 MDHEN and CDR2 SYDVKM. The CDR3 extends over 16 amino acids. V lost 5 bases, J lost 9 bases, and 16 bases stayed unmatched. The CDR3 here is CASSPVTGTGRSAQYF. CDR3 DNA sequence: TGTGCCAGCAGTCCGGTCACCGGGACAGGGCGTTCGGCCCAGTACTTC. Based on the CDR3 plus reference TRBV28 and TRBJ2-5, the full variable domain is DVKVTQSSRYLVKRTGEKVFLECVQDMDHENMFWYRQDPGLGLRLIYFSYDVKMKEKGDIPEGYSVSREKKERFSLILESASTNQTSMYLCASSPVTGTGRSAQYFGPGTRLLVL.